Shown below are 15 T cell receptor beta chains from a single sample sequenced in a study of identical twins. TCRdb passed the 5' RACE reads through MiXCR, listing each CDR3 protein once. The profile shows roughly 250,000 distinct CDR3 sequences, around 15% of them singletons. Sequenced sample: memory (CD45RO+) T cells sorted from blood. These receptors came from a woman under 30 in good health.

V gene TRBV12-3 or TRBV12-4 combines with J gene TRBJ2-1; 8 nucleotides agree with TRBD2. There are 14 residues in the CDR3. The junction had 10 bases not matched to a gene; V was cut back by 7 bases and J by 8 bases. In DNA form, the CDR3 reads TGTGCCAGCACCTCATACGGACTAGCAGATGAGCAGTTCTTC. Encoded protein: CASTSYGLADEQFF.

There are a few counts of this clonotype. The DNA of the CDR3 is TGTGCCATCAGTGACTCCGGGACAGGGTACGAGCAGTACTTC. Translated, it gives CAISDSGTGYEQYF. The rearrangement uses TRBV10-3 and TRBJ2-7; 9 bases line up with TRBD1. Germline V gene lookup returns CDR1 ENHRY and CDR2 SYGVKD. V was pared by 3 bases and J by 4 bases, with 4 bases of the junction left unmatched. The CDR3 is made up of 14 amino acids.

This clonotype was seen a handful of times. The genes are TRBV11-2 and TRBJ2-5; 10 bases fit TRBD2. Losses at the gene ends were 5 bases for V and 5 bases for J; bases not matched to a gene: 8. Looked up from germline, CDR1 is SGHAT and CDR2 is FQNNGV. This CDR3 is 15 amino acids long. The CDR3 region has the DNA TGTGCCAGCAGCCAACGAGCGGGGGGGCCGGAGACCCAGTACTTC. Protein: CASSQRAGGPETQYF.

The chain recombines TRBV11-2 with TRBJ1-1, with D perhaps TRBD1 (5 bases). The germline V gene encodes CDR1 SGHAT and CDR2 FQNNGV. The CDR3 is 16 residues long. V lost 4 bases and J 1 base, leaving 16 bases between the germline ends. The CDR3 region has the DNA TGTGCCAGCAGCTCCTCGATGGGGCTCTCGAACACTGAAGCTTTCTTT. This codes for CASSSSMGLSNTEAFF.

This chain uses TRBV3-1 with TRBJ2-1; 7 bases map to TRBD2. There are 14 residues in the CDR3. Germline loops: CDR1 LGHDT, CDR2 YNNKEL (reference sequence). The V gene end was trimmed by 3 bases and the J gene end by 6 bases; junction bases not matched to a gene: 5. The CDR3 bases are TGTGCCAGCAGCCACATGGGGGGGGGCAATGAGCAGTTCTTC. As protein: CASSHMGGGNEQFF.

CDR3 nucleotide sequence: TGTGCCAGCAGCTCAGGGGTCTTGAACTCCTACAATGAGCAGTTCTTC. It is translated as CASSSGVLNSYNEQFF. This chain uses TRBV7-8 with TRBJ2-1, with TRBD1 as a possible D gene (6 bases). This CDR3 comprises 16 residues. V was clipped by 4 bases and J by 0 bases, with 13 bases between them. Per germline, CDR1 SGHVS and CDR2 FQNEAQ.

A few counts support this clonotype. CDR3 DNA: TGTGCCAGGCCCCGCCGGGGCGGGGAGCTGTTTTTT. This translates into CARPRRGGELFF. The chain employs TRBV7-2 and TRBJ2-2, with D perhaps matching TRBD2 (5 bases). Germline V gene data show CDR1 as SGHTA and CDR2 as FQGNSA. Trimming shortened V by 9 bases and J by 7 bases, and 12 bases separated the two germline ends. The CDR3 sequence is 12 residues long.

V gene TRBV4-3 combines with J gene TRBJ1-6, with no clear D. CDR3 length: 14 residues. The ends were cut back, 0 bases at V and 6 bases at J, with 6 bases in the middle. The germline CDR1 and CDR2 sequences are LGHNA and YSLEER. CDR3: CASSQDRFNSPLHF. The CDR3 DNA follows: TGCGCCAGCAGCCAAGATAGGTTTAATTCACCCCTCCACTTT.

The CDR3 DNA is TGTGCCAGCAGCCGACTAGTCACAGATACGCAGTATTTT. Residues: CASSRLVTDTQYF. The rearrangement uses TRBV4-2 and TRBJ2-3, with D possibly TRBD2 on 6 matching bases. Germline V gene data show CDR1 as LGHNA and CDR2 as YNFKEQ. This CDR3 has 13 amino acids. V lost 4 bases to trimming and J lost 2 bases, with 7 bases between them.

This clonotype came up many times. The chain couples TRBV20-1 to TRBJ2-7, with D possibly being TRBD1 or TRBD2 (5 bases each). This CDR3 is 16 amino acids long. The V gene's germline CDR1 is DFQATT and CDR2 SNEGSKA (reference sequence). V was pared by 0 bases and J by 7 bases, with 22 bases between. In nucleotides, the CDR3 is TGCAGTGCTAGAGATTCGGGAAGAGGGCTTTGGGGGGAGCAGTACTTC. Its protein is CSARDSGRGLWGEQYF.

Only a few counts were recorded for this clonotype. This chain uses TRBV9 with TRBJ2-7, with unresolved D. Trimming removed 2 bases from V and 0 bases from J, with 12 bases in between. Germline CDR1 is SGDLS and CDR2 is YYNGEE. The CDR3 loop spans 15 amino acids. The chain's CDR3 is CASSVGTSRSYEQYF. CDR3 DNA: TGTGCCAGCAGCGTTGGTACTTCCCGCTCCTACGAGCAGTACTTC.

CDR3 amino acids: CASSSHGLFNGELFF. The CDR3 region has the DNA TGTGCCAGCAGCTCCCACGGACTGTTCAACGGGGAGCTGTTTTTT. J is TRBJ2-2 and V is TRBV6-1; maybe TRBD2 (5 bases). Trimming removed 6 bases from V and 7 bases from J, with 18 bases in between. The CDR3 has 15 residues. Germline V gene lookup returns CDR1 MNHNS and CDR2 SASEGT.

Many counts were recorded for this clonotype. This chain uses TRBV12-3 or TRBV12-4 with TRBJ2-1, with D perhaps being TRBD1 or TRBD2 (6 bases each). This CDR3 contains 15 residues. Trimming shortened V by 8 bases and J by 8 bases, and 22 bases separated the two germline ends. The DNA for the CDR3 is TGTGCCAGCCGGACAGCCGGGACTGGAGTCGATGAGCAGTTCTTC. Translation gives CASRTAGTGVDEQFF.

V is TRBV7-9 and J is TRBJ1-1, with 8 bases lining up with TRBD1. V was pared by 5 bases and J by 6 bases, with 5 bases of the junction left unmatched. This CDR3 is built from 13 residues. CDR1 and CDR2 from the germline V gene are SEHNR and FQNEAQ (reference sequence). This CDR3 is CASSLGQGSEAFF. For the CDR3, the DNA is TGTGCCAGCAGCCTCGGACAGGGCTCTGAAGCTTTCTTT. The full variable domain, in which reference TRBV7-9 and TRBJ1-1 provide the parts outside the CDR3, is DTGVSQNPRHKITKRGQNVTFRCDPISEHNRLYWYRQTLGQGPEFLTYFQNEAQLEKSRLLSDRFSAERPKGSFSTLEIQRTEQGDSAMYLCASSLGQGSEAFFGQGTRLTVV.

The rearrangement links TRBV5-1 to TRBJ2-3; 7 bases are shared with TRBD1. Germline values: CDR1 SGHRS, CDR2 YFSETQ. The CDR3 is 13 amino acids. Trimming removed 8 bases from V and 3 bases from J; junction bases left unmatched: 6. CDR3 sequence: CASGSQGTDTQYF. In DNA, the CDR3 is TGCGCCAGTGGCTCACAGGGGACAGATACGCAGTATTTT.